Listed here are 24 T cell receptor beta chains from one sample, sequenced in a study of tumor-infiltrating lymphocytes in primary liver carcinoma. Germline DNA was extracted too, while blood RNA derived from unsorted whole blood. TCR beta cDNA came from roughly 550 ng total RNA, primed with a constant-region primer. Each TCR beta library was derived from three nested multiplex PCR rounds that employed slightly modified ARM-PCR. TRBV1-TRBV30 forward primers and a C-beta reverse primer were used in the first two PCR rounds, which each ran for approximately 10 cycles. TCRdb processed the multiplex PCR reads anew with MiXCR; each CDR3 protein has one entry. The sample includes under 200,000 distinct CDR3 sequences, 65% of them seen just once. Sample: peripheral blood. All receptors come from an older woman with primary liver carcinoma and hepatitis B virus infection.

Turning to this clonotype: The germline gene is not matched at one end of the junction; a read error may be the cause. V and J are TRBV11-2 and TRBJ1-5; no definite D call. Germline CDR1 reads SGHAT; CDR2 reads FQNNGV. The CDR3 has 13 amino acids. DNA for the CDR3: TGTGCCAGCAGCTTAGTTTCCAATAAGCCCCGGCATTTT. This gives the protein CASSLVSNKPRHF. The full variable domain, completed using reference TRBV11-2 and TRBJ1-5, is EAGVAQSPRYKIIEKRQSVAFWCNPISGHATLYWYQQILGQGPKLLIQFQNNGVVDDSQLPKDRFSAERLKGVDSTLKIQPAKLEDSAVYLCASSLVSNKPRHFGDGTRLSIL.

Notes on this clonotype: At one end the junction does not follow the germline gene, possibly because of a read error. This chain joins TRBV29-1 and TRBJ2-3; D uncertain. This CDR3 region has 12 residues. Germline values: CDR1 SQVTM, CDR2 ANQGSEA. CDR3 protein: CSVAINRDTQYF. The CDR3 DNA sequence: TGCAGCGTTGCAATTAACAGAGATACACAGTATTTT.

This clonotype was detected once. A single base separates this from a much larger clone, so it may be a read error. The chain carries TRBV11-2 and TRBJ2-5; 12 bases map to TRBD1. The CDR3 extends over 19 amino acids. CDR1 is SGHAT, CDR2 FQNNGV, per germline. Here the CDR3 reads CASSLGDRGHTGPQETQYF. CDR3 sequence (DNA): TGCGCCAGCAGCCTCGGGGACAGGGGGCACACGGGTCCCCAAGAGACCCAGTACTTC.

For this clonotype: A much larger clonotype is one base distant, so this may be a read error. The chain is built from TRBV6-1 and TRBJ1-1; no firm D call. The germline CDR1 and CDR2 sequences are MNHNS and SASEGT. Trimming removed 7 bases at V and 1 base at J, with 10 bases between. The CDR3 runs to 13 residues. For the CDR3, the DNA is TGTGCCAGCACCATGCAGCAGAACACTGAAGCTTTCTTT. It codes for CASTMQQNTEAFF.

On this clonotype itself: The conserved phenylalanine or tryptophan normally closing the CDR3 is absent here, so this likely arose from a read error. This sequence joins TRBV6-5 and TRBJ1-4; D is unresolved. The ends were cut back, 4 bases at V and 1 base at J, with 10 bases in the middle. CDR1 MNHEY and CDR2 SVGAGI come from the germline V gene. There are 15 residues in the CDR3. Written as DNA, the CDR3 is TGTGCCAGCAGTTTACACGGCCAAACTAATGAAAAACTGTTTCTT. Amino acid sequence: CASSLHGQTNEKLFL.

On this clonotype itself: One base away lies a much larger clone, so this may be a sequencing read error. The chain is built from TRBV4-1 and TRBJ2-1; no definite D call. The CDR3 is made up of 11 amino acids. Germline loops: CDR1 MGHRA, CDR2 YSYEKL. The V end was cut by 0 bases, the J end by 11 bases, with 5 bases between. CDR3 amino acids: CASSQEYKQFF. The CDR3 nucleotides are TGCGCCAGCAGCCAAGAATATAAGCAGTTCTTC.

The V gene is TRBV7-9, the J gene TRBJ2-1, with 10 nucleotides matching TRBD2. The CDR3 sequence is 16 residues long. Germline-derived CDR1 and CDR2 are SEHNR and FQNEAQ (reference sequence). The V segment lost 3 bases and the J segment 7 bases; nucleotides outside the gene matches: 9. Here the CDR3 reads CASSFKLAGPGNEQFF. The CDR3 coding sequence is TGTGCCAGCAGCTTTAAACTAGCGGGACCTGGTAATGAGCAGTTCTTC.

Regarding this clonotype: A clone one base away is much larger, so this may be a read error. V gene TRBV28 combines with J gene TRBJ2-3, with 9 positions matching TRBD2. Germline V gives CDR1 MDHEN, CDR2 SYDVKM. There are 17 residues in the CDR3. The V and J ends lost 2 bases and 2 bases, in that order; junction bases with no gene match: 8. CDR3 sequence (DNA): TGTGCCAGCAGTTTAGCGGGAGGGAACAAACCCACAGATACGCAGTATTTT. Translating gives CASSLAGGNKPTDTQYF. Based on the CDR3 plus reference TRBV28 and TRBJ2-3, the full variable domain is DVKVTQSSRYLVKRTGEKVFLECVQDMDHENMFWYRQDPGLGLRLIYFSYDVKMKEKGDIPEGYSVSREKKERFSLILESASTNQTSMYLCASSLAGGNKPTDTQYFGPGTRLTVL.

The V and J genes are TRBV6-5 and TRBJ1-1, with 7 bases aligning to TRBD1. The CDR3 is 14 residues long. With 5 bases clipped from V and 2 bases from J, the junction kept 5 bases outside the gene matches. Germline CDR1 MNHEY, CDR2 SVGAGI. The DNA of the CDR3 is TGTGCCAGCAGTGAGGGGGCAGTAAACACTGAAGCTTTCTTT. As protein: CASSEGAVNTEAFF.

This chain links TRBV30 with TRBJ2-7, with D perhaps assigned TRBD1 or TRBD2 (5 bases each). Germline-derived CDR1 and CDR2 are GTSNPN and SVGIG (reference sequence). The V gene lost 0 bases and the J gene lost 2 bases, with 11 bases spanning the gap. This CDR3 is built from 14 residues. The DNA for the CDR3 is TGTGCCTGGAGTGTACGTCAGGGAGCCTACGAGCAGTACTTC. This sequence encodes CAWSVRQGAYEQYF.

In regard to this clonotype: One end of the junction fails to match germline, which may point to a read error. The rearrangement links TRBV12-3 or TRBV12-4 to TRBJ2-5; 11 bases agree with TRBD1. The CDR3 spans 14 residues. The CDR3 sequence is CVSSLLGQGASLDF. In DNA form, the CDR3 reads TGTGTCAGCAGTCTCCTCGGACAGGGGGCCTCACTGGACTTC.

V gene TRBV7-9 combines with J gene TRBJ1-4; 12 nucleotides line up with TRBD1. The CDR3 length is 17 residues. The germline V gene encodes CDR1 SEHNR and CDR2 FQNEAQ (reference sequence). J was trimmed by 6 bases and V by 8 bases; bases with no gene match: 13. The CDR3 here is CASRPIGTGGNDEKLFF. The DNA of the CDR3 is TGTGCCAGCCGACCCATCGGGACAGGGGGCAACGATGAAAAACTGTTTTTT.

CDR3 loop: CASSQVVTGRGYTF. CDR3 sequence (DNA): TGCGCCAGCAGCCAAGTCGTGACAGGGCGCGGCTACACCTTC. The chain joins TRBV5-1 to TRBJ1-2, with 7 bases aligning to TRBD1. J was trimmed by 8 bases and V by 4 bases; bases with no gene match: 11. The CDR3 runs to 14 residues. The germline V gene encodes CDR1 SGHRS and CDR2 YFSETQ.

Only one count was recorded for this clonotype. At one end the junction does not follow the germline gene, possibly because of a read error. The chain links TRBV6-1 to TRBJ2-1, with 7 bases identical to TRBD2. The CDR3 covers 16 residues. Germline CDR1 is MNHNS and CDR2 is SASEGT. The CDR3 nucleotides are TGTGCCAGGACCCCCTGGGTAGCGGGCTCCTACAATGAGCGGTTCTTC. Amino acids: CARTPWVAGSYNERFF.

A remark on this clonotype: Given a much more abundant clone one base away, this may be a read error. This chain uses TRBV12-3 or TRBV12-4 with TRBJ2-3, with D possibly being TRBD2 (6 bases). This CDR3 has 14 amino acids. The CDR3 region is CASSGRQSTGTQYF. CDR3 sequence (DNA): TGTGCCAGCAGCGGGAGACAAAGCACAGGTACGCAGTATTTT.

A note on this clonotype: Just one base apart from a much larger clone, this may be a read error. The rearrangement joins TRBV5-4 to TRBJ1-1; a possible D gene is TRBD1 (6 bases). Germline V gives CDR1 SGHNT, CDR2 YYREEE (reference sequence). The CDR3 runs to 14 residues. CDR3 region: CASSYQGMNTGAFF. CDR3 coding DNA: TGTGCCAGCAGTTACCAGGGGATGAACACTGGAGCTTTCTTT.

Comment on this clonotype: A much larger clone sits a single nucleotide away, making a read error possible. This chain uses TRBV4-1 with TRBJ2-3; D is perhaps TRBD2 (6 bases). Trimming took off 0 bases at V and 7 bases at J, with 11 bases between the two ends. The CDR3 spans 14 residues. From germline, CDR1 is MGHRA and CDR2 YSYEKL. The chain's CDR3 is CASSQDAGRYTQYF. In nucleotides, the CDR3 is TGCGCCAGCAGCCAAGATGCGGGAAGGTATACGCAGTATTTT.

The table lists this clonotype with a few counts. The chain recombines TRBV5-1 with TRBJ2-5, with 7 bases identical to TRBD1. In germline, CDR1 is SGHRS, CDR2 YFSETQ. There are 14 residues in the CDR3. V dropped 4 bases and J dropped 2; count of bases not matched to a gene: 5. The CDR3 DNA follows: TGCGCCAGCAGCAGGACAGGCATACAAGAGACCCAGTACTTC. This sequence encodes CASSRTGIQETQYF.

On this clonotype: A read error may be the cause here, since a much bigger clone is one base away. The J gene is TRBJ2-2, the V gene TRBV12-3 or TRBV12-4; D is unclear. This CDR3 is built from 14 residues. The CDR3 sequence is CANSLRHNTGELFF. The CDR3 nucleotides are TGTGCCAACAGTTTAAGGCATAACACCGGGGAGCTGTTTTTT.

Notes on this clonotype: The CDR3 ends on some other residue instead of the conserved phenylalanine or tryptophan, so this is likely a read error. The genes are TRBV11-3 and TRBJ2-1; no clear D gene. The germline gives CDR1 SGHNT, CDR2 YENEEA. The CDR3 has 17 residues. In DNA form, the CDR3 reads TGTGTCAGTAGCTTAGATCCCAGGAGTTTTTCCTACAATGAGCAGTTCTTA. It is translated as CVSSLDPRSFSYNEQFL.

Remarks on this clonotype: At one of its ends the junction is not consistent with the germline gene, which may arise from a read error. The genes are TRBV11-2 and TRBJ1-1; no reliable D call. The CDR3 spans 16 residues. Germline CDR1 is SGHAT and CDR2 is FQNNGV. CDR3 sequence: CVSSLALGRLNTVAFF. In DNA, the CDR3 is TGCGTCAGCAGCTTAGCATTGGGTAGACTGAACACTGTAGCTTTCTTT.

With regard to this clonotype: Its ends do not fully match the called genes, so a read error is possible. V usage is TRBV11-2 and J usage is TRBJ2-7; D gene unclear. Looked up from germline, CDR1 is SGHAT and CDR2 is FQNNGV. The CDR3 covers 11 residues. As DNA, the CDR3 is TGTGTCAGCAGCCTCCACTACGAGGAGTACTTT. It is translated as CVSSLHYEEYF.

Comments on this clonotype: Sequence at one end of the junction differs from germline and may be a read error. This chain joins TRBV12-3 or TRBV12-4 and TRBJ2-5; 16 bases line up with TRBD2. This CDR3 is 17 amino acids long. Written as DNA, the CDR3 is TGTGTCAGCAGCCAAGGGACTAGCGGGAGGGCCGAAGAGACCCAGTACTTC. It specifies CVSSQGTSGRAEETQYF.

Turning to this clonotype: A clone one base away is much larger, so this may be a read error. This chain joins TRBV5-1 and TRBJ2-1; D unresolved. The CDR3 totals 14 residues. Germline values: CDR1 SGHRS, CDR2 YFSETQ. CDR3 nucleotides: TGCGCCAACAGCTTGAACTCCCTTGACAATGAGCAGTTCTTC. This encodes CANSLNSLDNEQFF.